This TCR beta chain was sequenced in a study of cytomegalovirus exposure and HLA in healthy donors. CDR1 and CDR2 (germline): SGHRS, YFSETQ. The CDR3 sequence is 15 residues long. V was trimmed by 4 bases and J by 0 bases, leaving 13 bases between them. It was with 60 Vbeta and 13 Jbeta primers that the PCR ran. Produced via immunoSEQ multiplex PCR; TCRdb's table is partial and in-frame only. Across about 72,000 clones, the top ten clones capture approximately 15% of the sample. The sequence was obtained from a man between 45 and 60 years old in good health and CMV-seropositive. The chain employs TRBV5-1 and TRBJ1-1; D possibly corresponds to TRBD1 (6 bases). Sample: PBMCs. The CDR3 sequence is CASSLSGTLNTEAFF. As DNA, the CDR3 is TGCGCCAGCAGCCTTTCCGGGACATTGAACACTGAAGCTTTCTTT. Based on the CDR3 plus reference TRBV5-1 and TRBJ1-1, the full variable domain is KAGVTQTPRYLIKTRGQQVTLSCSPISGHRSVSWYQQTPGQGLQFLFEYFSETQRNKGNFPGRFSGRQFSNSRSEMNVSTLELGDSALYLCASSLSGTLNTEAFFGQGTRLTVV.